What follows are 23 T cell receptor beta chains derived from one specimen sequenced in a study of blood T cell repertoires in COVID-19. Only in-frame clones appear in the TCRdb table, and some are missing; sequencing was by immunoSEQ multiplex PCR. This table holds 250,000 or so clones, around 86% found once. The sequenced sample consisted of peripheral blood. All receptors derive from a man in his forties or fifties with active or convalescent COVID-19.

The CDR3 DNA reads as TGTGCCAGCAGCTTAGGGGCGGAGGGCGGGGAGACCCAGTACTTC. It is translated as CASSLGAEGGETQYF. The chain carries TRBV11-2 and TRBJ2-5; D perhaps matches TRBD2 (6 bases). Between the trimmed V and J ends, which lost 1 base and 5 bases, there was a span of 14 bases. The CDR3 has 15 amino acids. Germline lookup yields CDR1 SGHAT and CDR2 FQNNGV.

The V gene is TRBV7-9, the J gene TRBJ1-2; 7 nucleotides match TRBD1. Trimming removed 5 bases from V and 2 bases from J; junction bases left unmatched: 8. CDR1 SEHNR and CDR2 FQNEAQ come from the germline V gene (reference sequence). This CDR3 spans 15 amino acids. CDR3 bases: TGTGCCAGCAGCCGCAGGACAGGCGAGAACTATGGCTACACCTTC. Encoded protein: CASSRRTGENYGYTF.

The rearrangement links TRBV6-4 to TRBJ2-7; 14 bases are shared with TRBD2. V was pared by 6 bases and J by 2 bases, with 3 bases of the junction left unmatched. Germline CDR1 is MRHNA and CDR2 is SNTAGT. The CDR3 has 15 amino acids. As DNA, the CDR3 is TGTGCCAGCAGGACTAGCGGGAGGGCCCCCTACGAGCAGTACTTC. Translating gives CASRTSGRAPYEQYF.

The genes are TRBV3-1 (or the pseudogene TRBV3-2) and TRBJ2-3; 8 bases map to TRBD1. The CDR3 has 15 amino acids. The germline V gene encodes CDR1 LGHDT and CDR2 YNNKEL (reference sequence). V trimming: 3 bases; J trimming: 5 bases; junction bases outside the gene matches: 7. CDR3 sequence reads: CASSHSSGTGDTQYF. The DNA for the CDR3 is TGTGCCAGCAGCCACTCATCCGGGACAGGAGATACGCAGTATTTT.

As DNA, the CDR3 is TGCAGTGCTAGTAGTAGCGGGGGGCCGCCAGATACGCAGTATTTT. Translation: CSASSSGGPPDTQYF. The chain links TRBV20-1 to TRBJ2-3; 10 bases are shared with TRBD2. With V trimmed by 3 bases and J by 4 bases, 7 bases remained unmatched. The CDR3 sequence is 15 residues long. Germline loops: CDR1 DFQATT, CDR2 SNEGSKA (reference sequence).

The chain has TRBV3-1 (or the pseudogene TRBV3-2) and TRBJ1-1, with 8 bases identical to TRBD1. V trimming: 1 base; J trimming: 3 bases; junction bases outside the gene matches: 4. The V gene's germline CDR1 is LGHDT and CDR2 YNNKEL (reference sequence). The CDR3 has 15 amino acids. The DNA for the CDR3 is TGTGCCAGCAGCCAAGGGACAGGGATTGACACTGAAGCTTTCTTT. Translated: CASSQGTGIDTEAFF.

This chain links TRBV11-2 with TRBJ2-7; 7 nucleotides align to TRBD2. This CDR3 has 13 amino acids. Germline V gene data show CDR1 as SGHAT and CDR2 as FQNNGV. The J segment lost 4 bases and the V segment lost 4 bases, leaving 4 bases of the junction unmatched. CDR3 loop: CASSWGLPYEQYF. CDR3 nucleotides: TGTGCCAGCAGCTGGGGACTACCTTACGAGCAGTACTTC.

The genes are TRBV2 and TRBJ2-5, with TRBD1 as a possible D gene (7 bases). Germline CDR1 is SNHLY and CDR2 is FYNNEI. The V end was cut by 10 bases, the J end by 7 bases, with 22 bases between. CDR3 length: 14 residues. The CDR3 region is CATRGREPRGTQYF. The CDR3 DNA is TGTGCCACTAGGGGGCGGGAACCCCGAGGGACCCAGTACTTC.

The table lists this clone with a few counts. Other DNA sequences in the sample encode the same CDR3. The chain uses TRBV10-3 and TRBJ1-4, with TRBD1 matching over 9 bases. The CDR3 sequence is 16 residues long. CDR1 and CDR2 (germline): ENHRY, SYGVKD. The J segment lost 0 bases and the V segment lost 6 bases, leaving 5 bases of the junction unmatched. CDR3 region: CAISRTGEPTNEKLFF. CDR3 bases: TGTGCCATCAGCCGGACAGGGGAGCCAACTAATGAAAAACTGTTTTTT.

This chain uses TRBV7-9 with TRBJ1-4; 8 positions match TRBD1. This CDR3 spans 15 amino acids. CDR1 and CDR2 from the germline V gene are SEHNR and FQNEAQ (reference sequence). Trimming cost V 4 bases and J 7 bases; bases outside gene matches: 8. The CDR3 region has the DNA TGTGCCAGCAGCTCCACAGGGGGAGGTGCTGAAAAACTGTTTTTT. Encoded protein: CASSSTGGGAEKLFF.

This rearrangement joins TRBV2 to TRBJ1-4; 9 bases map to TRBD1. J gave up 4 bases and V 7 bases, and 16 bases lay outside the gene matches. CDR1 is SNHLY, CDR2 FYNNEI, per germline. The CDR3 runs 18 residues. CDR3 bases: TGTGCCAGCACCACCCAGCCGGGACAGGGTATGAGTAATGAAAAACTGTTTTTT. Translated, it gives CASTTQPGQGMSNEKLFF.

The chain is built from TRBV3-1 (or the pseudogene TRBV3-2) and TRBJ2-1; possible D gene TRBD1, 6 bases. With 5 bases removed from V and 9 bases from J, the gap between germline ends came to 11 bases. CDR1 and CDR2 (germline): LGHDT, YNNKEL (reference sequence). The CDR3 sequence is 12 residues long. The CDR3 DNA reads TGTGCCAGCAGCACCCGGGACACTGAGCAGTTCTTC. Translated: CASSTRDTEQFF.

The rearrangement uses TRBV10-3 and TRBJ1-6; weak D call: TRBD1 (6 bases). There are 15 residues in the CDR3. Germline loops: CDR1 ENHRY, CDR2 SYGVKD. V lost 5 bases and J lost 7, with 15 bases in between. CDR3 in DNA: TGTGCCATCAGTTCCTTCGAAGGGGGAAATTCACCCCTCCACTTT. Translating it yields CAISSFEGGNSPLHF.

This sequence joins TRBV19 and TRBJ1-4, with a possible D match to TRBD1 (6 bases). V was cut by 7 bases and J by 6 bases, with 15 bases left in between. This CDR3 comprises 14 residues. CDR1 is LNHDA, CDR2 SQIVND, per germline (reference sequence). CDR3 sequence: CASTHLQGYEKLFF. CDR3 coding DNA: TGTGCCAGTACCCATCTCCAGGGGTATGAAAAACTGTTTTTT.

This clone was observed a handful of times. The chain recombines TRBV5-4 with TRBJ2-7; possibly TRBD1 for D (6 bases). V lost 2 bases and J 4 bases, leaving 16 bases between the germline ends. This CDR3 is built from 15 residues. Germline assignment: CDR1 SGHNT and CDR2 YYREEE (reference sequence). The CDR3 sequence: CASSLGVSGDYEQYF. CDR3 nucleotides: TGTGCCAGCAGCTTAGGTGTTTCAGGGGATTACGAGCAGTACTTC.

The chain is built from TRBV5-1 and TRBJ2-7; D not resolved. Germline CDR1 SGHRS, CDR2 YFSETQ. This CDR3 is 13 amino acids long. Trimming removed 0 bases from V and 3 bases from J, with 7 bases in between. The CDR3 loop reads CASSLDLGYEQYF. The DNA for the CDR3 is TGCGCCAGCAGCTTGGATCTCGGCTACGAGCAGTACTTC.

The chain combines TRBV7-3 with TRBJ1-5; D remains ambiguous. The CDR3 has 15 amino acids. In germline, CDR1 is SGHTA, CDR2 FQGTGA. V dropped 1 base and J dropped 7 bases, with 14 bases sitting between them. The CDR3 reads CASSLNPEGGQPQHF. The CDR3 nucleotides are TGTGCCAGCAGCTTAAATCCAGAGGGTGGCCAGCCCCAGCATTTT.

CDR3 coding DNA: TGTGCCAGCAGTTTATCGGGACAGGGCGGTGACTACGAGCAGTACTTC. Its translation: CASSLSGQGGDYEQYF. The chain is built from TRBV27 and TRBJ2-7; 9 bases map to TRBD1. In germline, CDR1 is MNHEY, CDR2 SMNVEV (reference sequence). This CDR3 is built from 16 residues. V was clipped by 0 bases and J by 3 bases; unmatched bases: 6.

This sequence joins TRBV7-6 and TRBJ2-7; D ambiguous. This CDR3 is 13 amino acids long. V gave up 2 bases and J gave up 4 bases, with 9 bases separating them. The germline gives CDR1 SGHVS, CDR2 FNYEAQ. In nucleotides, the CDR3 is TGTGCCAGCAGCTTAAGTTACACATACGAGCAGTACTTC. This translates into CASSLSYTYEQYF.

V usage is TRBV5-4 and J usage is TRBJ1-6; no firm D call. The CDR3 totals 13 residues. Trimming removed 3 bases at V and 5 bases at J, with 6 bases between. The germline gives CDR1 SGHNT, CDR2 YYREEE (reference sequence). CDR3 DNA: TGTGCCAGCAGCTGGGCAGATAATTCACCCCTCCACTTT. It codes for CASSWADNSPLHF.

V and J are TRBV19 and TRBJ2-7, with 8 positions matching TRBD2. CDR1 is LNHDA and CDR2 is SQIVND in the germline V gene (reference sequence). Unmatched junction bases numbered 10, after V lost 5 bases and J lost 7 bases. The CDR3 covers 14 residues. The CDR3 loop is CASSARGGREEQYF. The CDR3 DNA reads TGTGCCAGTAGTGCCCGGGGGGGCAGGGAAGAGCAGTACTTC.

The CDR3 DNA reads TGTGCCTGGACGGGGAGATTCCAAGAGACCCAGTACTTC. It specifies CAWTGRFQETQYF. The gene calls are TRBV30 and TRBJ2-5, with TRBD2 as a possible D gene (5 bases). In germline, CDR1 is GTSNPN, CDR2 SVGIG (reference sequence). Trimming pared 4 bases from V and 1 base from J, leaving 10 bases between. This CDR3 has 13 amino acids.

The genes are TRBV9 and TRBJ2-7; D is unresolved. Germline assignment: CDR1 SGDLS and CDR2 YYNGEE. Deletions cut 3 bases from V and 6 bases from J, with 13 bases between. This CDR3 is built from 13 residues. As DNA, the CDR3 is TGTGCCAGCAGCGGCTTAGTGGTCGGCGAGCAGTACTTC. This translates into CASSGLVVGEQYF.